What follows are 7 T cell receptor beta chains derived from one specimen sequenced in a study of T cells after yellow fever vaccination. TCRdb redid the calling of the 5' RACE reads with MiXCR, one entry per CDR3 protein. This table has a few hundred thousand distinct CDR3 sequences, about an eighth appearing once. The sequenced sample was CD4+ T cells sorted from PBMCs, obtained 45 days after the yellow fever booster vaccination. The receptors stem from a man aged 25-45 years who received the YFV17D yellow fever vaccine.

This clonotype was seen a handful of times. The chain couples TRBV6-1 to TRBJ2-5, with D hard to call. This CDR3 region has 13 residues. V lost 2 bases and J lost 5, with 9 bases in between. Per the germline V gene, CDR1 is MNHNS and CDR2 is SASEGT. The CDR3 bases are TGTGCCAGCAGTGAAAGGGATAAGGAGACCCAGTACTTC. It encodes CASSERDKETQYF.

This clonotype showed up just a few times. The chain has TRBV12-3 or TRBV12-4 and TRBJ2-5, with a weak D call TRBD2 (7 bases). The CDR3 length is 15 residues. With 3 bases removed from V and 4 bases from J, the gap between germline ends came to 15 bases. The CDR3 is CASSLGAGVAETQYF. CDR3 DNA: TGTGCCAGCAGTTTGGGGGCGGGAGTGGCAGAGACCCAGTACTTC.

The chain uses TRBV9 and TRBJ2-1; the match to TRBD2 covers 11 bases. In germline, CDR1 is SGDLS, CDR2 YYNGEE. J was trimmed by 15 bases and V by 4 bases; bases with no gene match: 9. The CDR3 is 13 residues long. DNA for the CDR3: TGTGCCAGCAGCACCACACTAGCGGGAGAATGGTTCTTC. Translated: CASSTTLAGEWFF.

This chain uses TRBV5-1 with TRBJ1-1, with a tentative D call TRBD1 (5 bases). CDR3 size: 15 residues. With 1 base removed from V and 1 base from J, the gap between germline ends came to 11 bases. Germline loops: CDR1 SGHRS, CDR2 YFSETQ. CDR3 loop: CASSLSGSKNTEAFF. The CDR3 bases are TGCGCCAGCAGCTTGTCAGGGTCAAAGAACACTGAAGCTTTCTTT.

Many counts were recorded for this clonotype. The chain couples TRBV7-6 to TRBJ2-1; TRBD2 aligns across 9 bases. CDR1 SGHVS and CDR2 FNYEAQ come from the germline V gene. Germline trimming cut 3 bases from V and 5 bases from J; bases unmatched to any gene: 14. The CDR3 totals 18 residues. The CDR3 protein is CASSLMVASGILNNEQFF. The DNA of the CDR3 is TGTGCCAGCAGCTTGATGGTGGCTAGCGGGATACTGAACAATGAGCAGTTCTTC.

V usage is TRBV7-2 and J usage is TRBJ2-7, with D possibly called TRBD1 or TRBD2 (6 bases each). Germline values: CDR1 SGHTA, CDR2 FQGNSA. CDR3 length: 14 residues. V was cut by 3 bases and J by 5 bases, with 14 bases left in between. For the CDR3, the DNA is TGTGCCAGCAGCTTCCAGCGGAGGGGGAACGAGCAGTACTTC. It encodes CASSFQRRGNEQYF. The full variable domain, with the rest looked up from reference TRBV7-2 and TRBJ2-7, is GAGVSQSPSNKVTEKGKDVELRCDPISGHTALYWYRQSLGQGLEFLIYFQGNSAPDKSGLPSDRFSAERTGGSVSTLTIQRTQQEDSAVYLCASSFQRRGNEQYFGPGTRLTVT.

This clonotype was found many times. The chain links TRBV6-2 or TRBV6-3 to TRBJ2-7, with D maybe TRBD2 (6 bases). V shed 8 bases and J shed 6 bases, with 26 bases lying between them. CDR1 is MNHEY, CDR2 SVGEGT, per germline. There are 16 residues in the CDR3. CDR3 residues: CASRRSGVSGGTEQYF. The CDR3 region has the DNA TGTGCCAGCCGGCGTTCGGGAGTCAGTGGGGGGACCGAGCAGTACTTC.